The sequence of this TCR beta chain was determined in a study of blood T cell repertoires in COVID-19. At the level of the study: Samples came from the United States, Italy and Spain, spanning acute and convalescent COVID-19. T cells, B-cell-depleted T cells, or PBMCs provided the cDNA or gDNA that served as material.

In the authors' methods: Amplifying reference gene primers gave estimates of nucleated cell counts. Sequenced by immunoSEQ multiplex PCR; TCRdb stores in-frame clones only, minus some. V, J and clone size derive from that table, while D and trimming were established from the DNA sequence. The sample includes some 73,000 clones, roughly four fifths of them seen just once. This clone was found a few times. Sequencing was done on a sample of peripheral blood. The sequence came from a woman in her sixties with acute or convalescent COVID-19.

CDR3 amino acids: CASSIRLAAYNEQFF. The CDR3 nucleotides are TGTGCCAGCAGCATAAGACTAGCGGCCTACAATGAGCAGTTCTTC. The V call is TRBV11-3, the J call TRBJ2-1; 9 bases agree with TRBD2. Trimming at V came to 5 bases and at J to 2 bases, leaving 4 bases not matched to a gene. The CDR3 has 15 amino acids. Germline V CDR1 and CDR2: SGHNT, YENEEA.